This T cell receptor (beta chain) was identified during a study of T cells in Graves' hyperthyroidism and ophthalmopathy. Whole-study context: Before treatment of any kind, peripheral blood was taken at initial diagnosis. Study-level points and caveats: Blood shared most expanded thyroid clonotypes above 0.001. Ophthalmopathy cases were set apart from stable hyperthyroidism by a 13 V-J model.

The source material, RNA transcripts, was used to amplify TCR beta CDR3 regions. The HTBI set primed first-round TCR CDR3 RT-PCR. TCRdb re-called the multiplex PCR reads through MiXCR, storing one row per CDR3 protein. The data hold under 350,000 distinct CDR3 sequences, with 15% to 20% observed a single time. This clonotype has ten or more counts. Its antigen is unknown. Exclusion of patients followed from uncontrolled infection, other autoimmune disease, pregnancy or lactation. Germline V gene lookup returns CDR1 SEHNR and CDR2 FQNEAQ (reference sequence). Trimming took 3 bases from V and 3 from J, leaving 12 bases between them. The CDR3 extends over 15 amino acids.

This sequence was found in a woman aged 60-75 years with Graves' ophthalmopathy. The specimen was blood. The chain links TRBV7-9 to TRBJ1-5, with D unclear. CDR3 amino acids: CASSFETEPNQPQHF. The CDR3 DNA follows: TGTGCCAGCAGCTTTGAAACAGAACCCAATCAGCCCCAGCATTTT.